Given below is one T cell receptor beta chain in context. What it recognizes is unknown. This entry belongs to a study of T cell responses to AZD1222 COVID-19 vaccine. Study context: Whether given at about 4 or about 12 weeks, second doses were pooled.

The assay was immunoSEQ multiplex PCR, and TCRdb's table has in-frame clones only and misses some. Of 200,000 or so clones in the sample, 94% are singletons; the top ten hold about 9.3%. Study results and limitations: Spike-specific TCR breadth rose after two AZD1222 doses, and depth rose as well. The donors showed a predominance of white British ancestry and of females, with possible underestimation of clonal diversity. Only six people who got AZD1222 tested seropositive at baseline.

Germline-derived CDR1 and CDR2 are KGHSH and LQKENI. CDR3 size: 16 residues. Trimming took 1 base from V and 1 from J, leaving 10 bases between them. The sequence was collected from an adult in good health. The sample here was peripheral blood, taken on day 0 of AZD1222 vaccination. This chain joins TRBV18 and TRBJ1-4; D gene uncertain. This chain's CDR3 is CASSPRVTGTNEKLFF. The CDR3 DNA follows: TGTGCCAGCTCACCACGAGTGACGGGAACTAATGAAAAACTGTTTTTT.